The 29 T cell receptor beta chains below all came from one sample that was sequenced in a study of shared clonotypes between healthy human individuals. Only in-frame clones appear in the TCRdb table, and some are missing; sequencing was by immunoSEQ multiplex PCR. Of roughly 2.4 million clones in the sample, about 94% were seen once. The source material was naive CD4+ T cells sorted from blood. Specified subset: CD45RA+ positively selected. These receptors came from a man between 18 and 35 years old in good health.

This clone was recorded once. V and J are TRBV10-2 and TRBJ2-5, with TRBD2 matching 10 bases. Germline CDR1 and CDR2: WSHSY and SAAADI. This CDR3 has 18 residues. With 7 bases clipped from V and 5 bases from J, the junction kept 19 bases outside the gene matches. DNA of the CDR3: TGCGCCAGCACAGAACGGGTGGGGACTAGCGATTCGAAGGAGACCCAGTACTTC. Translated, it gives CASTERVGTSDSKETQYF.

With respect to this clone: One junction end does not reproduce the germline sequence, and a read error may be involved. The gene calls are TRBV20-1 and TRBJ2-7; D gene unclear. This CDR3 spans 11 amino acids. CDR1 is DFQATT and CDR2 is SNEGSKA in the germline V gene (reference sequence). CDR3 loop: CSASPLGPERF. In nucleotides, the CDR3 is TGCAGTGCTAGCCCCTTGGGCCCCGAGCGTTTC.

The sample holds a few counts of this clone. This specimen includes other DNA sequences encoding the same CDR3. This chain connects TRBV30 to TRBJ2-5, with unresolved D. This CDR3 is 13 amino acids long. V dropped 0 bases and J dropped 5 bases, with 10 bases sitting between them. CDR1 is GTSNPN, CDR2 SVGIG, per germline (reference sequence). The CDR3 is CAWSVQGPETQYF. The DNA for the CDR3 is TGTGCCTGGAGTGTACAAGGGCCCGAGACCCAGTACTTC.

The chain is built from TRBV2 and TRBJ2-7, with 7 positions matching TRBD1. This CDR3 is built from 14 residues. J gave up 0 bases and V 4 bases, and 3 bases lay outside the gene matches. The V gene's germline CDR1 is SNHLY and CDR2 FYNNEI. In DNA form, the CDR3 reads TGTGCCAGCAGTGTCGGGACAGCCTCCTACGAGCAGTACTTC. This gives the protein CASSVGTASYEQYF. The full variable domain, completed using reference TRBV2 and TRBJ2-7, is EPEVTQTPSHQVTQMGQEVILRCVPISNHLYFYWYRQILGQKVEFLVSFYNNEISEKSEIFDDQFSVERPDGSNFTLKIRSTKLEDSAMYFCASSVGTASYEQYFGPGTRLTVT.

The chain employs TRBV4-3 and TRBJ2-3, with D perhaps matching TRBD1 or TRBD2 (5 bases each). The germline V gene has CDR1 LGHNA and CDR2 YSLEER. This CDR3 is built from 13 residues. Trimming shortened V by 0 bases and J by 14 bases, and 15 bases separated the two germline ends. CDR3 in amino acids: CASSQDRGTPGYF. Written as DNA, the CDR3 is TGCGCCAGCAGCCAAGATAGAGGGACCCCCGGGTATTTT.

CDR3 residues: CASSLNGLGVSSGNTIYF. CDR3 DNA sequence: TGTGCCAGCAGCTTAAACGGCCTCGGGGTCTCCTCTGGAAACACCATATATTTT. This sequence joins TRBV28 and TRBJ1-3, with D unresolved. Trimming shortened V by 6 bases and J by 0 bases, and 21 bases separated the two germline ends. The CDR3 runs to 18 residues. Germline V gene data show CDR1 as MDHEN and CDR2 as SYDVKM.

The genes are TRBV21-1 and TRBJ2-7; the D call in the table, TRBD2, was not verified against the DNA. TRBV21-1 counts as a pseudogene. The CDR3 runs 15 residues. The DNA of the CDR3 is TGTGCCAGCAGCAAACTTGACGGGAGAGGCTACGAGCAGTACTTC. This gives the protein CASSKLDGRGYEQYF.

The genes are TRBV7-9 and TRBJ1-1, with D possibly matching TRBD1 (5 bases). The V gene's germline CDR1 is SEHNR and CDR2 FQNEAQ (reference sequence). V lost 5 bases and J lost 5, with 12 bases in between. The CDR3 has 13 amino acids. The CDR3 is CASSQGGGTEAFF. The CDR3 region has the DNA TGTGCCAGCAGCCAAGGTGGGGGGACTGAAGCTTTCTTT. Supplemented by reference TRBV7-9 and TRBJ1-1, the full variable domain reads DTGVSQNPRHKITKRGQNVTFRCDPISEHNRLYWYRQTLGQGPEFLTYFQNEAQLEKSRLLSDRFSAERPKGSFSTLEIQRTEQGDSAMYLCASSQGGGTEAFFGQGTRLTVV.

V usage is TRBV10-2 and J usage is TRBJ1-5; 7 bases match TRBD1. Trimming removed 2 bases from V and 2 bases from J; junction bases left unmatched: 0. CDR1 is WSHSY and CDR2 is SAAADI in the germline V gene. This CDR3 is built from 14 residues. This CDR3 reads CASSEGQGNQPQHF. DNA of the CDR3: TGCGCCAGCAGTGAGGGACAGGGCAATCAGCCCCAGCATTTT.

CDR3 coding DNA: TGCGCCAGCAGCTTGGAGGGGGACAGATACACCGGGGAGCTGTTTTTT. This encodes CASSLEGDRYTGELFF. The J gene is TRBJ2-2, the V gene TRBV5-1, with 7 bases that match TRBD1. The J segment lost 3 bases and the V segment lost 0 bases, leaving 5 bases of the junction unmatched. Germline CDR1 reads SGHRS; CDR2 reads YFSETQ. This CDR3 is built from 16 residues.

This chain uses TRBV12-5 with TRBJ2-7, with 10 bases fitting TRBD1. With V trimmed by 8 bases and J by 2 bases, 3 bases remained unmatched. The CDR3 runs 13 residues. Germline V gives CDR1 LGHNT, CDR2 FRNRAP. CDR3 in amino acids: CASRTGGTYEQYF. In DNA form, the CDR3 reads TGTGCTAGTAGGACAGGGGGGACCTACGAGCAGTACTTC.

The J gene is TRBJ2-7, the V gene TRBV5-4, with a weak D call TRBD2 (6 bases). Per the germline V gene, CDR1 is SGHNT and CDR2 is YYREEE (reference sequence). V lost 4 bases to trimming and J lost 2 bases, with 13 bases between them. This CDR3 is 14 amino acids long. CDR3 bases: TGTGCCAGCAGCAAGGGACTGACTGCCTACGAGCAGTACTTC. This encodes CASSKGLTAYEQYF.

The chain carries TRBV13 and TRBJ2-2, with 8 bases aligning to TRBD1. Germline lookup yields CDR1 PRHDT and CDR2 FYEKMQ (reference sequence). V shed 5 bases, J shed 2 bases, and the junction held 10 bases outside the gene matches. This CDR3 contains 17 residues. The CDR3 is CASSTLAGGINTGELFF. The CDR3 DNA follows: TGTGCCAGCAGCACCCTAGCAGGGGGCATAAACACCGGGGAGCTGTTTTTT.

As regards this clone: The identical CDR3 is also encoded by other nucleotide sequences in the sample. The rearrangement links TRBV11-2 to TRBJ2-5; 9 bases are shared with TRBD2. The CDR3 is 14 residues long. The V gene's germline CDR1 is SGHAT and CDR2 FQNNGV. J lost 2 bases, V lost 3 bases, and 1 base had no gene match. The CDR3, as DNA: TGTGCCAGCAGCTTCGCGGGGGGGCAAGAGACCCAGTACTTC. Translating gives CASSFAGGQETQYF.

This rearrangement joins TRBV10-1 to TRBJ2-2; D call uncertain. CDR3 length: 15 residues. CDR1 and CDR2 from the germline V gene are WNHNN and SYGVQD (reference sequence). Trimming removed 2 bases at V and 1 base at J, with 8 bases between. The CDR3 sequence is CASSEVTVNTGELFF. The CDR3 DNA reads TGCGCCAGCAGTGAGGTTACAGTGAACACCGGGGAGCTGTTTTTT.

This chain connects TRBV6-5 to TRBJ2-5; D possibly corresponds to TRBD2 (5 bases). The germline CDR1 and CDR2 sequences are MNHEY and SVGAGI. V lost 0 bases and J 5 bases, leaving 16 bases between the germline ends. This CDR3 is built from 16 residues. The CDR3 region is CASSYSGPGTGETQYF. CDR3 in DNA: TGTGCCAGCAGTTACTCTGGGCCGGGCACGGGGGAGACCCAGTACTTC.

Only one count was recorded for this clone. The CDR3 DNA follows: TGCGCCAGCAGCCAAGAGTTGACAGCCTACACCTACGAGCAGTACTTC. Translating it yields CASSQELTAYTYEQYF. The chain carries TRBV4-3 and TRBJ2-7, with D perhaps TRBD1 (5 bases). The CDR3 sequence is 16 residues long. The germline V gene has CDR1 LGHNA and CDR2 YSLEER. V was shortened by 0 bases and J by 2 bases, with 14 bases between the two germline ends.

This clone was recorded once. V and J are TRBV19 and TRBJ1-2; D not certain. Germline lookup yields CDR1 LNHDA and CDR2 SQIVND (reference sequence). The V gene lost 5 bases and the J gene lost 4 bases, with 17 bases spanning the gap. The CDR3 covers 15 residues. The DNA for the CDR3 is TGTGCCAGTAGTGGATATGGCCTTACTACCTATGGCTACACCTTC. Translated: CASSGYGLTTYGYTF.

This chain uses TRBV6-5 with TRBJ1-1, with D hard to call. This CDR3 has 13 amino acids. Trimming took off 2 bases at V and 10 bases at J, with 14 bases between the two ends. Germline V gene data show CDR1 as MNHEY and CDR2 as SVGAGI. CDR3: CASSYNKDTAAFF. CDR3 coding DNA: TGTGCCAGCAGTTACAACAAAGACACAGCAGCTTTCTTT.

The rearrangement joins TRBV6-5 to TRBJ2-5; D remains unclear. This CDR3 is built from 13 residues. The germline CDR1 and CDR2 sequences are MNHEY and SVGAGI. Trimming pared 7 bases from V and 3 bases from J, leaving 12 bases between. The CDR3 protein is CASMRWQEETQYF. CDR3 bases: TGTGCCAGCATGAGGTGGCAGGAAGAGACCCAGTACTTC.

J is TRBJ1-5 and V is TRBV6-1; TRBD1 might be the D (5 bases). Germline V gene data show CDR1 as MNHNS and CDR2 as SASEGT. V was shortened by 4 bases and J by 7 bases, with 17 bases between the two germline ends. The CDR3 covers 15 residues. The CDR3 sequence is CASSVGQGEAQPQHF. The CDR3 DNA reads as TGTGCCAGCAGTGTAGGGCAGGGAGAGGCCCAGCCCCAGCATTTT.

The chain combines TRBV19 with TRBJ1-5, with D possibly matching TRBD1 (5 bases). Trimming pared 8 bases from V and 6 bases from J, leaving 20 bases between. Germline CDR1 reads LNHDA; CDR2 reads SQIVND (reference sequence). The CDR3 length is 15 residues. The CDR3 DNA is TGTGCCAGTCAGATCCAAACAGGAACCCTTCAGCCCCAGCATTTT. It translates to CASQIQTGTLQPQHF.

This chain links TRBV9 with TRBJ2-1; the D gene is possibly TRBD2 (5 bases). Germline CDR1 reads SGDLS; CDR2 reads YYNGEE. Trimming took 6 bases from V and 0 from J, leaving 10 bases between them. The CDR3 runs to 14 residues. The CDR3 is CASTGGSSYNEQFF. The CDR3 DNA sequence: TGTGCCAGCACCGGAGGAAGCTCCTACAATGAGCAGTTCTTC.

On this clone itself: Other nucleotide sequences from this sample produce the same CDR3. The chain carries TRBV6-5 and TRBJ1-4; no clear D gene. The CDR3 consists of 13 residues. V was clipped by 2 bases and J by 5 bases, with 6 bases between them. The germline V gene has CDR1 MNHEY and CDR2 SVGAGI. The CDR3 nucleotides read TGTGCCAGCAGTTACGATAGGAATGAAAAACTGTTTTTT. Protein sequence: CASSYDRNEKLFF.

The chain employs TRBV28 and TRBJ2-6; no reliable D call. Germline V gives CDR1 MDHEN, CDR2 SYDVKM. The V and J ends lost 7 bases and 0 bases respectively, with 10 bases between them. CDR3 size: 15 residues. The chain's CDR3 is CASKSYGSGANVLTF. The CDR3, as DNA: TGTGCCAGCAAATCGTATGGCTCTGGGGCCAACGTCCTGACTTTC.

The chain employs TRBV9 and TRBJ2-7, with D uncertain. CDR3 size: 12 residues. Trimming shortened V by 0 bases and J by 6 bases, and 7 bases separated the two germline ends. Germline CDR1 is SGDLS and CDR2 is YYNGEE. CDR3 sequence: CASSVAPIEQYF. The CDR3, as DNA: TGTGCCAGCAGCGTAGCCCCCATCGAGCAGTACTTC. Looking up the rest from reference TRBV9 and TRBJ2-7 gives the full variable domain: DSGVTQTPKHLITATGQRVTLRCSPRSGDLSVYWYQQSLDQGLQFLIQYYNGEERAKGNILERFSAQQFPDLHSELNLSSLELGDSALYFCASSVAPIEQYFGPGTRLTVT.

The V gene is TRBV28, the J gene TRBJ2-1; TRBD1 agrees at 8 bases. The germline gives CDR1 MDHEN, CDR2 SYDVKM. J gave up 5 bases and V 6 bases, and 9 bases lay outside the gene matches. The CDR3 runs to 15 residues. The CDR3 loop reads CASSPTGARDNEQFF. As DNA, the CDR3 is TGTGCCAGCAGCCCGACAGGGGCACGGGACAATGAGCAGTTCTTC.

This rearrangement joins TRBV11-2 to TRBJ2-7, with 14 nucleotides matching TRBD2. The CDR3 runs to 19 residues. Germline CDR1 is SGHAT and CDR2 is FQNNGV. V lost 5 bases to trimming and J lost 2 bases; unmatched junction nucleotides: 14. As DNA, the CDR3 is TGTGCCAGCAGCCCAGACCCCGGGACTAGCGGGAGAACCACCTACGAGCAGTACTTC. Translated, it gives CASSPDPGTSGRTTYEQYF.

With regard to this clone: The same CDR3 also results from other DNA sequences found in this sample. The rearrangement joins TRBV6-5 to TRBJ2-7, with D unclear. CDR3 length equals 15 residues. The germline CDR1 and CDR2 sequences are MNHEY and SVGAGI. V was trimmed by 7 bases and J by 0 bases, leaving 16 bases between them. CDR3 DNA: TGTGCCAGCACCCCCCCGGGCAGGAGCTCCTACGAGCAGTACTTC. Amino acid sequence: CASTPPGRSSYEQYF.